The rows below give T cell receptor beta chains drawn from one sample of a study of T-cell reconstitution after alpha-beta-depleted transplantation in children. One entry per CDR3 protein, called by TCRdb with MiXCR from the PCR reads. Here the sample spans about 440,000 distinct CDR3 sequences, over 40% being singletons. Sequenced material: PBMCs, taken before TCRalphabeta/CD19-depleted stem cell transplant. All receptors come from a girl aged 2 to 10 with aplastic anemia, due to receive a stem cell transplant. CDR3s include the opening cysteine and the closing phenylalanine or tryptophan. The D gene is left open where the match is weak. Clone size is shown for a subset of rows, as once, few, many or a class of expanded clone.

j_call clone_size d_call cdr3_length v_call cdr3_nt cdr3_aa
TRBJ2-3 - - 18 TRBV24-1 TGTGCCACCAGTGATTTGGCCCCACCGGGAGTCGAGACAGATACGCAGTATTTT CATSDLAPPGVETDTQYF
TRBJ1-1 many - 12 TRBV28 TGTGCCAGCGGAGAGATGAACACTGAAGCTTTCTTT CASGEMNTEAFF
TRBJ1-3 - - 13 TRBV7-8 TGTGCCAGCAGCTTAGAATTACAGTACACCATATATTTT CASSLELQYTIYF
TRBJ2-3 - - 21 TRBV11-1 TGTGCCAGCAGCTCAACGTGGGGTACGGGTCGAGAGGGGAATTCTGCAGATACGCAGTATTTT CASSSTWGTGREGNSADTQYF
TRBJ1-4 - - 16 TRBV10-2 TGCGCCAGCAGTGAGTGGCGGACAGCAACTAATGAAAAACTGTTTTTT CASSEWRTATNEKLFF
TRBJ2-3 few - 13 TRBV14 TGTGCCAGCAGCCAATACTTGACAGATACGCAGTATTTT CASSQYLTDTQYF
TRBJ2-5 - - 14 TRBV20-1 TGCAGTGTCCGCCCGGCCTCCGGTAGAGAGACCCAGTACTTC CSVRPASGRETQYF
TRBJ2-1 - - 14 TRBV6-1 TGTGCCAGCAGGGTTGGGGGCTCCTACAATGAGCAGTTCTTC CASRVGGSYNEQFF
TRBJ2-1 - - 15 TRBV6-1 TGTGCCAGCAGGGCGGAACAGGTCTCCTACAATGAGCAGTTCTTC CASRAEQVSYNEQFF
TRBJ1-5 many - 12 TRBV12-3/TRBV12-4 TGTGCCAGCAGTTATCACAGCGGGCCCCAGCATTTT CASSYHSGPQHF
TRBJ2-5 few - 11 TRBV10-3 TGTGCCATCAAAAGTTCCGAGACCCAGTACTTC CAIKSSETQYF
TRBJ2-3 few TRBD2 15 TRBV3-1 TGTGCCAGCAGTCGACTAGCGGGAGAGGGGGATACGCAGTATTTT CASSRLAGEGDTQYF
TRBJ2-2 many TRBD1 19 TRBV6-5 TGTGCCAGCAGTTACCCTAGGTGGACAGGGGGAATTAACACCGGGGAGCTGTTTTTT CASSYPRWTGGINTGELFF
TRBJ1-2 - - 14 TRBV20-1 TGCAGTGCTGGACCCCCCGGGACACTCTATGGCTACACCTTC CSAGPPGTLYGYTF
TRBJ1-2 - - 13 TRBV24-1 TGTGCCACCAGTGTGGGTTACGGCTATGGCTACACCTTC CATSVGYGYGYTF
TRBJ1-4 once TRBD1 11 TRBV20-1 TGCAGTGCAGACAGGGATGAAAAACTGTTTTTT CSADRDEKLFF
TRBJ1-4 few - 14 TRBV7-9 TGTGCCAGCAGTCGAATCCCTCTCCCCGAAAAACTGTTTTTT CASSRIPLPEKLFF
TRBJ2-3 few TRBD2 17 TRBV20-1 TGCAGTGCTAGAGATAGTAGCGGGTCCAGACGGGGGGATACGCAGTATTTT CSARDSSGSRRGDTQYF
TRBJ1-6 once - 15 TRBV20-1 TGCAGTGCTAGAGTTGACGGGCTCGGGAATTCACCCCTCCACTTT CSARVDGLGNSPLHF
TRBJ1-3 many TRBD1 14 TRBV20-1 TGCAGTGCTATCAAGCACAGGGGGCGAAACACCATATATTTT CSAIKHRGRNTIYF
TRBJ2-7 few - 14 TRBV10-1 TGCGCCAGCAGTGAGAGGGGGAGTCCCTACGAGCAGTACTTC CASSERGSPYEQYF
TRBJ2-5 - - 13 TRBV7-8 TGTGCCAGCAGCTTATGGCGGGAAGAGACCCAGTACTTC CASSLWREETQYF
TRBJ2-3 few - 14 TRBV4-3 TGCGCCAGCAGCCAAGATCTCGGCACAGATACGCAGTATTTT CASSQDLGTDTQYF
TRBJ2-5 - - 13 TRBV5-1 TGCGCCAGCAGAAAAGGACTACAAGAGACCCAGTACTTC CASRKGLQETQYF
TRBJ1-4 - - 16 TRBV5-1 TGCGCCAGCAGCTTGATCCGAGGAACAACTAATGAAAAACTGTTTTTT CASSLIRGTTNEKLFF
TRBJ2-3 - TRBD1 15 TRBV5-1 TGCGCCAGCAGCTTGGTGGGACAGGACACAGATACGCAGTATTTT CASSLVGQDTDTQYF
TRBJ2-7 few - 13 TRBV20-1 TGCAGTGCTGTGACCCCCCCTACCTACGAGCAGTACTTC CSAVTPPTYEQYF
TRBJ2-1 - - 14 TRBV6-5 TGTGCCAGCAGTTATACCGGGACGATAAATGAGCAGTTCTTC CASSYTGTINEQFF
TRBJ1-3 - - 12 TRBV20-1 TGCAGTGCTATGAGGGGTTCTGACACCATATATTTT CSAMRGSDTIYF
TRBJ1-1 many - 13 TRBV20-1 TGCAGTGCCCAAGACAGGAGGAACACTGAAGCTTTCTTT CSAQDRRNTEAFF
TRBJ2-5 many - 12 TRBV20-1 TGCAGTGCCCCCCCAGGGGAAGAGACCCAGTACTTC CSAPPGEETQYF
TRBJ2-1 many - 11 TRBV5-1 TGCGCCAGCAGGGCGGGGACGGAGCAGTTCTTC CASRAGTEQFF
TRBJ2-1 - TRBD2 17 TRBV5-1 TGCGCCAGCAGCTTGTTCGGTCGTGGGAGGGATTACAATGAGCAGTTCTTC CASSLFGRGRDYNEQFF
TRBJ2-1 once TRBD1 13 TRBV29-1 TGCAGCGTGGGGACAGGGACATACAATGAGCAGTTCTTC CSVGTGTYNEQFF
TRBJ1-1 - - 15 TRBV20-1 TGCAGTGCTAAACCACCACAGGGCTTGAACACTGAAGCTTTCTTT CSAKPPQGLNTEAFF
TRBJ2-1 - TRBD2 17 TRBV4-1 TGCGCCAGCAGCCATCCCCGGACTAGCGGGGGTTACAATGAGCAGTTCTTC CASSHPRTSGGYNEQFF
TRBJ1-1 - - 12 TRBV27 TGTGCCAGCGGAATCGGCCCCTCGGGGGCTTTCTTT CASGIGPSGAFF
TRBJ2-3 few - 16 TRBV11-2 TGTGCCAGCAGCTTAGTTGGCCATATCCTGACAGATACGCAGTATTTT CASSLVGHILTDTQYF
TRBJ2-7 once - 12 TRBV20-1 TGCAGTGCCGCAGGGGTCTCCTACGAGCAGTACTTC CSAAGVSYEQYF
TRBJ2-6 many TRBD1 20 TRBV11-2 TGTGCCAGCAGCTCCGGGACAGGGTATCCCTCTTCTTCTGGGGCCAACGTCCTGACTTTC CASSSGTGYPSSSGANVLTF
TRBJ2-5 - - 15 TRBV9 TGTGCCAGCAGCGTAGACCAGGGCACCCAAGAGACCCAGTACTTC CASSVDQGTQETQYF
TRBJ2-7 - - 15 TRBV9 TGTGCCAGCAGCCCCCCGGGACTCGGGTTCTACGAGCAGTACTTC CASSPPGLGFYEQYF
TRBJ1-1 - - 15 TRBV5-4 TGTGCCAGCAGGGAATCAGGCAGAATGAACACTGAAGCTTTCTTT CASRESGRMNTEAFF
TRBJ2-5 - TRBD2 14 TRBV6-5 TGTGCCAGCAGGTTAGATAGCGGGACGAAGACCCAGTACTTC CASRLDSGTKTQYF
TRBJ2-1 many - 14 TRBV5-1 TGCGCCAGCAGCTTTGGCAGGGGTGGATATGAGCAGTTCTTC CASSFGRGGYEQFF
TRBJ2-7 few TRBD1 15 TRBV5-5 TGTGCCAGCAGCCCGGGACAGGGGCCCCCCTACGAGCAGTACTTC CASSPGQGPPYEQYF
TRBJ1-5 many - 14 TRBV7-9 TGTGCCAGCAGCTTTCCGGGGGACAATCAGCCCCAGCATTTT CASSFPGDNQPQHF